The rows below give T cell receptor beta chains drawn from one sample of a study of cytomegalovirus exposure and HLA in healthy donors. Data came from immunoSEQ multiplex PCR; TCRdb stores just in-frame clones and leaves some out. The table includes fewer than 90,000 clones, less than 95% detected once. Sequenced input: PBMCs. Every receptor here comes from a woman aged 18-30 years in good health and CMV-seropositive. CDR3s include the opening cysteine and the closing phenylalanine or tryptophan. Each record gives: V gene, D gene, clone size, J gene, CDR3 DNA, CDR3 protein. A D gene is named only where the DNA matches it firmly. Size is omitted from some rows. Given values are once, few, many or a class for expanded clones.

TRBV2	TRBD2	-	TRBJ2-1	TGTGCCAGCAGCCCCGGACTAGCGGGGGGGGATGAGCAGTTCTTC	CASSPGLAGGDEQFF
TRBV5-4	TRBD2	-	TRBJ2-1	TGTGCCAGCAGCTTTGGACTAGACTACAATGAGCAGTTCTTC	CASSFGLDYNEQFF
TRBV2	-	-	TRBJ1-4	TGTGCCAGCAGTACCCCACAGGGTCGGGGAAATGAAAAACTGTTTTTT	CASSTPQGRGNEKLFF
TRBV7-3	TRBD1	-	TRBJ2-3	TGTGCCAGCAGCTTAAGGGGCAGGGGGACAGATACGCAGTATTTT	CASSLRGRGTDTQYF
TRBV27	-	once	TRBJ2-7	TGTGCCAGCAGTTTATCGCGGCCTCCTTCCTACGAGCAGTACTTC	CASSLSRPPSYEQYF
TRBV11-3	-	-	TRBJ2-5	TGTGCCAGCAGCCTCGGAGGGGAGGTTGAAGAGACCCAGTACTTC	CASSLGGEVEETQYF
TRBV7-2	TRBD1	-	TRBJ2-2	TGTGCCAGCAGCAACCATGGACAGGGCTCCGGGGAGCTGTTTTTT	CASSNHGQGSGELFF
TRBV7-2	TRBD2	-	TRBJ2-4	TGTGCCAGCAGCTTAAGGCGGGGGGGCAAAAACATTCAGTACTTC	CASSLRRGGKNIQYF
TRBV11-3	TRBD2	-	TRBJ2-3	TGTGCCAGCAGCTCGACTAGCGGGGGCCCAGATACGCAGTATTTT	CASSSTSGGPDTQYF
TRBV9	-	-	TRBJ1-2	TGTGCCAGCAGCGTAGGAACAGGGCTGAACTATGGCTACACCTTC	CASSVGTGLNYGYTF
TRBV11-3	TRBD2	-	TRBJ2-1	TGTGCCAGCAGCATTCTAGCGGGGGCCTACAATGAGCAGTTCTTC	CASSILAGAYNEQFF
TRBV7-9	TRBD1	-	TRBJ1-1	TGTGCCAGCAGCTACTCTACAGGGGGCACTGAAGCTTTCTTT	CASSYSTGGTEAFF
TRBV5-1	-	-	TRBJ1-3	TGCGCCAGCAGCCCTACCCGGCGGGGGTGGTTTGGAAACACCATATATTTT	CASSPTRRGWFGNTIYF
TRBV6-6	-	-	TRBJ2-1	TGTGCCAGCGGGAGCGGATTCAACAATGAGCAGTTCTTC	CASGSGFNNEQFF
TRBV5-1	-	-	TRBJ2-2	TGCGCCAGCAGCTGGACAGCTACGAACACCGGGGAGCTGTTTTTT	CASSWTATNTGELFF
TRBV6-5	-	-	TRBJ2-1	TGTGCCAGCAAACGTGGGCGGGTCGATGAGCAGTTCTTC	CASKRGRVDEQFF
TRBV6-5	-	-	TRBJ1-2	TGTGCCAGCAGTTACTCGCCAGGCGACCTTAACTATGGCTACACCTTC	CASSYSPGDLNYGYTF
TRBV28	-	-	TRBJ1-1	TGTGCCAGCAGTTTCCCAGGGGAAGGCGACACTGAAGCTTTCTTT	CASSFPGEGDTEAFF
TRBV19	-	-	TRBJ1-4	TGTGCCAGTAGTATGGGGCGCAGTAATGAAAAACTGTTTTTT	CASSMGRSNEKLFF
TRBV28	-	-	TRBJ2-7	TGTGCCAGCAGTTTTCAAGGGGCAGACTCCTACGAGCAGTACTTC	CASSFQGADSYEQYF
TRBV28	-	-	TRBJ1-5	TGTGCCAGCAGAATACAGGGAGGCAATCAGCCCCAGCATTTT	CASRIQGGNQPQHF
TRBV29-1	-	-	TRBJ2-7	TGCAGCGTTCGTAGCGGTACTTCCTACGAGCAGTACTTC	CSVRSGTSYEQYF
TRBV18	TRBD1	-	TRBJ1-1	TGTGCCAGCTCACCGACAGGGGGTTCCACTGAAGCTTTCTTT	CASSPTGGSTEAFF
TRBV25-1	TRBD2	-	TRBJ2-7	TGTGCCAGCAGTGACGGGGGAGGGTTCTACGAGCAGTACTTC	CASSDGGGFYEQYF
TRBV7-8	TRBD1	-	TRBJ2-5	TGTGCCAGCAGCTTTAGGGGAGACAGGGGCCCTCAAGAGACCCAGTACTTC	CASSFRGDRGPQETQYF
TRBV4-1	-	-	TRBJ2-1	TGCGCCAGCAGCCAAGAGGACTCAGCCTCCTACAATGAGCAGTTCTTC	CASSQEDSASYNEQFF
TRBV27	TRBD1	-	TRBJ1-4	TGTGCCAGCAGTCTGGGACAGACAGTTGAAAAACTGTTTTTT	CASSLGQTVEKLFF
TRBV28	TRBD1	-	TRBJ1-1	TGTGCCAGCAGTATTTACAGGGGGCTGGTGTCTGAAGCTTTCTTT	CASSIYRGLVSEAFF
TRBV7-6	TRBD2	once	TRBJ2-3	TGTGCCAGCAGCGTACGAGCGGGGGGGAGCGCAGATACGCAGTATTTT	CASSVRAGGSADTQYF
TRBV11-2	-	-	TRBJ2-5	TGTGCCAGCAGCTTTAGCGGCCAAGAGACCCAGTACTTC	CASSFSGQETQYF
TRBV28	-	-	TRBJ1-6	TGTGCCAGCAGGGACAGAAATTCACCCCTCCACTTT	CASRDRNSPLHF
TRBV30	TRBD2	-	TRBJ2-1	TGTGCCTGGAGTCTCAGGGGGCTGGGACTAGCGGGAGCAAACAATGAGCAGTTCTTC	CAWSLRGLGLAGANNEQFF
TRBV18	-	-	TRBJ2-3	TGTGCCAGCTCACCACCCGACGCAAGGACAGCTTACACAGATACGCAGTATTTT	CASSPPDARTAYTDTQYF
TRBV11-3	TRBD2	-	TRBJ2-3	TGTGCCAGCAGCTTGCTAGCGGGGGGGGACTCTAGCACAGATACGCAGTATTTT	CASSLLAGGDSSTDTQYF
TRBV9	-	once	TRBJ2-1	TGTGCCAGCAGCGCCGACAACTTACAGAATGAGCAGTTCTTC	CASSADNLQNEQFF
TRBV19	-	-	TRBJ1-5	TGTGCCAGTAGCCCAAACCGGAGGGAGCCCCAGCATTTT	CASSPNRREPQHF
TRBV14	TRBD1	-	TRBJ2-7	TGTGCCAGCAGCCAATCGGGACAGGGAGTCTACGAGCAGTACTTC	CASSQSGQGVYEQYF
TRBV21-1	-	-	TRBJ2-1	TGTGCCAGCAGCAACCGGGACAGGGGCAACAATGAGCAGTTCTTC	CASSNRDRGNNEQFF
TRBV7-2	TRBD1	-	TRBJ2-1	TGTGCCAGCAGCTTGACAGGGAATGAGCAGTTCTTC	CASSLTGNEQFF
TRBV6-5	TRBD1	-	TRBJ1-2	TGTGCCAGCAGCCAACAGGGGGGGGCGGATGGCTACACCTTC	CASSQQGGADGYTF
TRBV12-5	-	-	TRBJ2-1	TGTGCTAGTGGTTTGGCCAATTTCGGGGAGTTCTTC	CASGLANFGEFF
TRBV5-1	TRBD2	-	TRBJ2-1	TGCGCCAGCAGCTTGGAGCCCGGGGGGGCGGATGAGCAGTTCTTC	CASSLEPGGADEQFF
TRBV30	-	-	TRBJ2-7	TGTGCCTGGGGCATACAGACAGTTTACGAGCAGTACTTC	CAWGIQTVYEQYF
TRBV2	-	-	TRBJ1-5	TGTGCCAGTACCAAAGAAGGGGTCAGTAATCAGCCCCAGCATTTT	CASTKEGVSNQPQHF
TRBV4-2	-	-	TRBJ2-7	TGTGCCAGCAGCCAAGATGAGAGAAGGAGGTCTGTGTACGAGCAGTACTTC	CASSQDERRRSVYEQYF
TRBV9	TRBD2	-	TRBJ2-3	TGTGCCAGCAGCCCAGGCGGGGGACCAGATACGCAGTATTTT	CASSPGGGPDTQYF
TRBV18	TRBD2	-	TRBJ2-2	TGTGCCAGCTCACCTCGGCTAGCGGCGAACACCGGGGAGCTGTTTTTT	CASSPRLAANTGELFF
TRBV7-2	TRBD1	-	TRBJ1-5	TGTGCCAGCAGCTTAGATGCAGGGGGCGGCAATCAGCCCCAGCATTTT	CASSLDAGGGNQPQHF
TRBV6-5	TRBD1	-	TRBJ1-5	TGTGCCAGCAGTTACGGGGACAGGGGTCAGCCCCAGCATTTT	CASSYGDRGQPQHF
TRBV27	TRBD1	once	TRBJ2-2	TGTGCCAGCAGTTTATCGATAACGACAGGGCCGGAGGACGGGGAGCTGTTTTTT	CASSLSITTGPEDGELFF